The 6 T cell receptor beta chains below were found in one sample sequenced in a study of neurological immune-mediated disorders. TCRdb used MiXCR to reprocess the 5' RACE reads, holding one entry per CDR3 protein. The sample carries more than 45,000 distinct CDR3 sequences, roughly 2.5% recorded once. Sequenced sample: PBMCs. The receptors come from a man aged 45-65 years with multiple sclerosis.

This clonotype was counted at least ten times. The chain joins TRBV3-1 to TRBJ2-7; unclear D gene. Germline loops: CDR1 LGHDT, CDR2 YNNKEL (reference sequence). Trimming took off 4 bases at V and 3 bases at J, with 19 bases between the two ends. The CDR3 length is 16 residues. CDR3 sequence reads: CASSRLETSEYYEQYF. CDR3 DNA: TGTGCCAGCAGCCGACTCGAGACGTCGGAATACTACGAGCAGTACTTC.

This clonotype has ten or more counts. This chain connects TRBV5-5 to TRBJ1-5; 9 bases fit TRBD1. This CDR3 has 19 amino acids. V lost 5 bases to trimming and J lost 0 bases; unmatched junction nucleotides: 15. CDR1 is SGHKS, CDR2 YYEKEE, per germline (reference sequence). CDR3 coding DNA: TGTGCCAGCAGTCGCCTTTTTCGGGACAGGGTCAATAGCAATCAGCCCCAGCATTTT. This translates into CASSRLFRDRVNSNQPQHF.

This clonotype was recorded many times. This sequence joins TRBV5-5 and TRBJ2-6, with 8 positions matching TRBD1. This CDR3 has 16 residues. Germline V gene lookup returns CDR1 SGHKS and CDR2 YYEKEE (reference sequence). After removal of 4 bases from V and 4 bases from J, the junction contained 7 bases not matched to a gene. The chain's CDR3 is CASSRGQGGGANVLTF. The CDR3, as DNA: TGTGCCAGCAGCAGAGGACAGGGTGGCGGGGCCAACGTCCTGACTTTC.

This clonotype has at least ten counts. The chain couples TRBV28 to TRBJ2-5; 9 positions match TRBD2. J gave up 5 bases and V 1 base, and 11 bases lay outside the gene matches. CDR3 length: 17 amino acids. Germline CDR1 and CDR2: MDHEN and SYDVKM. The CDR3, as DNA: TGTGCCAGCAGTTTATCAGACCTCCAGGGACTAGCTGAGACCCAGTACTTC. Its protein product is CASSLSDLQGLAETQYF.

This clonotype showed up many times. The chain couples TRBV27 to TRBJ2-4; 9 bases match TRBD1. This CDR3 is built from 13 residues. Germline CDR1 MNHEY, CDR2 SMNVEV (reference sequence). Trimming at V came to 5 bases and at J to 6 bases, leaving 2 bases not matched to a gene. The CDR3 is CASSDRGINIQYF. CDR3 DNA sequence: TGTGCCAGCAGTGACAGGGGGATAAACATTCAGTACTTC.

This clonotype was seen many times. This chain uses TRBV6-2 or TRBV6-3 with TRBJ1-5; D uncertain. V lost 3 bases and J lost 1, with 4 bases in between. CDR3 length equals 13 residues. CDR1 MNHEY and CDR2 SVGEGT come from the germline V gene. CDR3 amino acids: CASSYDSNQPQHF. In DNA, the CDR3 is TGTGCCAGCAGTTATGACAGCAATCAGCCCCAGCATTTT.